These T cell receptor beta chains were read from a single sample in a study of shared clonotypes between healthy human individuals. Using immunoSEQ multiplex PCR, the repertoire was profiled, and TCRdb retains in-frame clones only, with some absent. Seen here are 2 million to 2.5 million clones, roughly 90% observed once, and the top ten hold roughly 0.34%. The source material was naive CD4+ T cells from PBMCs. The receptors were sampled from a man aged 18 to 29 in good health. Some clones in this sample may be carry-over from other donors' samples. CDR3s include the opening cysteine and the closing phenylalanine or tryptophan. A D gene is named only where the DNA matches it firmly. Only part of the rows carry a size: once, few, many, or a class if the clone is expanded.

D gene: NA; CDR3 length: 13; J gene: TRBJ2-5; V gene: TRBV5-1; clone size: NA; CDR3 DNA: TGCGCCAGCAGCGTCTCCCCCGGGGAGACCCAGTACTTC; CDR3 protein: CASSVSPGETQYF
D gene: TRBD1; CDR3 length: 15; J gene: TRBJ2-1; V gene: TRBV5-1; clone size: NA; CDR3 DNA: TGCGCCAGCAGCCGAGGGACAGGGAGGAACAATGAGCAGTTCTTC; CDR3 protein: CASSRGTGRNNEQFF
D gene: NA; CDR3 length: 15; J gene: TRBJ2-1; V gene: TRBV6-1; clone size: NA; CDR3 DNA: TGTGCCAGCAGTGAAAGAGGTAGCGGTCACAATGAGCAGTTCTTC; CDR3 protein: CASSERGSGHNEQFF
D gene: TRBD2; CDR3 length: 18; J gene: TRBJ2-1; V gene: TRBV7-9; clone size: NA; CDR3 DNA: TGTGCCAGCAGCCCTTCCGTCGCGGGAGCACACTCCTACAATGAGCAGTTCTTC; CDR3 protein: CASSPSVAGAHSYNEQFF
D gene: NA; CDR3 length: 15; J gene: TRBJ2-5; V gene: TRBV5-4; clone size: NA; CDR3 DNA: TGTGCCAGCAGCTTACAACGGGGGCAACAAGAGACCCAGTACTTC; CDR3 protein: CASSLQRGQQETQYF
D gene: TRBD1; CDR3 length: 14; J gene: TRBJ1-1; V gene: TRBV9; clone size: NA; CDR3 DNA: TGTGCCAGCAGCGTAGCGACAGGGAGGACTGAAGCTTTCTTT; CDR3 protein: CASSVATGRTEAFF
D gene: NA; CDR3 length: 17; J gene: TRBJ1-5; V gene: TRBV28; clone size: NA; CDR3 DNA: TGTGCCAGCACCCCTCACGCCAGGGCATGGAGCAATCAGCCCCAGCATTTT; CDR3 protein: CASTPHARAWSNQPQHF
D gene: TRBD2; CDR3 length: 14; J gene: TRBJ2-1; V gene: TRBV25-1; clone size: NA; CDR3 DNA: TGTGCCAGCAGGAAGGATGCGGGAGGGGCTGAGCAGTTCTTC; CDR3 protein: CASRKDAGGAEQFF
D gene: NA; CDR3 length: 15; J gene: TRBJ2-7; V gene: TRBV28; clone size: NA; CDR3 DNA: TGTGCCAGCAGGGGGGGGACAGCTGGACAGCACGAGCAGTACTTC; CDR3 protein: CASRGGTAGQHEQYF
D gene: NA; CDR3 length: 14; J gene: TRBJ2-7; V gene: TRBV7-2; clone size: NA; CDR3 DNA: TGTGCCAGCAGCCCCTACAGGGGGGGCAACGAGCAGTACTTC; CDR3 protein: CASSPYRGGNEQYF
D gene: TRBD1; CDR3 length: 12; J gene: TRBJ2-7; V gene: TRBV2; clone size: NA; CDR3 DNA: TGTGCCACCACCGGGACAGCCTACGAGCAGTACTTC; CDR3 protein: CATTGTAYEQYF
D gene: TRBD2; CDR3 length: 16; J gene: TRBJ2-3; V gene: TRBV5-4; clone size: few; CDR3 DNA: TGTGCCAGCAGCTCCCGGACTAGCGGGAGCACAGATACGCAGTATTTT; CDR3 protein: CASSSRTSGSTDTQYF
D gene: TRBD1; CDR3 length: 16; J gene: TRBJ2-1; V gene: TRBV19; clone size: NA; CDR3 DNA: TGTGCCAGTAGTATATCCCGGGACAGCTCCTACAATGAGCAGTTCTTC; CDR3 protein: CASSISRDSSYNEQFF
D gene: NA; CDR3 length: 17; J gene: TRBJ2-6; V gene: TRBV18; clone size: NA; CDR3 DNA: TGTGCCAGCTCACCTAAAGACGGATTCTCTGGGGCCAACGTCCTGACTTTC; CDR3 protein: CASSPKDGFSGANVLTF
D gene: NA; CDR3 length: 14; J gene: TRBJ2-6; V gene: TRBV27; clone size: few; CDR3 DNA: TGTGCCAGCAGTTCCCTCTCTGGGGCCAACGTCCTGACTTTC; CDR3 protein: CASSSLSGANVLTF
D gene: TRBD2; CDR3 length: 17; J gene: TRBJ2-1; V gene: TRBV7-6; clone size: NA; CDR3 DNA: TGTGCCAGCAGCTACGTTGGTGGAGCGGGAGTGGGGAATGAGCAGTTCTTC; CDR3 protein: CASSYVGGAGVGNEQFF
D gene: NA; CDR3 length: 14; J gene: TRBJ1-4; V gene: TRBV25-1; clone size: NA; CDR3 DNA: TGTGCCAGCAGGTCGGGGGGGTATAATGAAAAACTGTTTTTT; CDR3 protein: CASRSGGYNEKLFF
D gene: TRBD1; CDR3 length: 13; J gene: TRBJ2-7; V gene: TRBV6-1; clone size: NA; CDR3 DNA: TGTGCCACGATACAGGGGACCTCCTACGAGCAGTACTTC; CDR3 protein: CATIQGTSYEQYF
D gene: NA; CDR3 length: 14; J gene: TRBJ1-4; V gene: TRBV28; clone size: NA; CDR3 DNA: TGTGCCAGCAGCCGGCGGGACACTCGAGAAAAACTGTTTTTT; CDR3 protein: CASSRRDTREKLFF
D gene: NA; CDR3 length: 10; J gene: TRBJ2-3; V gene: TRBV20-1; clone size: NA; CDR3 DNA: TGCAGTGCCGACAGTTATACGCAGTATTTT; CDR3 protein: CSADSYTQYF
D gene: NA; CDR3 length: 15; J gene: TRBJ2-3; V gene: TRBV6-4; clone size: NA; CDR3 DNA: TGTGCCAGCAGCCAACAGGGCCTCTCCACAGATACGCAGTATTTT; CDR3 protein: CASSQQGLSTDTQYF
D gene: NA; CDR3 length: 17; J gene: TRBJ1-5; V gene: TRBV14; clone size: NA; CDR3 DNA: TGTGCCAGCAGCCGAGCCGGGACACAGTATAGCAATCAGCCCCAGCATTTT; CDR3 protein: CASSRAGTQYSNQPQHF
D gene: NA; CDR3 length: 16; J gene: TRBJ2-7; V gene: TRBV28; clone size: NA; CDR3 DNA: TGTGCCAGCAGATCCACCGGAGGGGTCGGATTCTACGAGCAGTACTTC; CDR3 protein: CASRSTGGVGFYEQYF
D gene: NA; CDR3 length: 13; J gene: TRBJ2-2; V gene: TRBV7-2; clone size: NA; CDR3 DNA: TGTGCCAGCAGCTTGCCAGGGCCTAGGGAGCTGTTTTTT; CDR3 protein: CASSLPGPRELFF
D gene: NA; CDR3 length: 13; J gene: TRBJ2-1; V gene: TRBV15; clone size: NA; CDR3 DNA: TGTGCCACCTTCGCGGAGGGGAACAATGAGCAGTTCTTC; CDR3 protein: CATFAEGNNEQFF
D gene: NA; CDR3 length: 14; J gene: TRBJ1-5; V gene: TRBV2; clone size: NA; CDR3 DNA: TGTGCCAGCAGTGAGGCTGGCGGGGGGGGGCCCCAGCATTTT; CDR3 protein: CASSEAGGGGPQHF
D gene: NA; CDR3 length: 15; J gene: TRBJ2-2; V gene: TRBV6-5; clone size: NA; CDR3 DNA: TGTGCCAGCACCCACAGCTTGGCGAACACCGGGGAGCTGTTTTTT; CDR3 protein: CASTHSLANTGELFF
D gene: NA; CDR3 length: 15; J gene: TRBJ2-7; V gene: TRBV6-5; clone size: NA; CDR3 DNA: TGTGCCAGCAGTCGATACTATGGGGGGGGCGACGAGCAGTACTTC; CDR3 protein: CASSRYYGGGDEQYF
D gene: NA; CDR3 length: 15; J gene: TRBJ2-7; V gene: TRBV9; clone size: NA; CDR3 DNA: TGTGCCAGCAGCGTAGGGACGCCGGGGAGTTACGAGCAGTACTTC; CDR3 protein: CASSVGTPGSYEQYF
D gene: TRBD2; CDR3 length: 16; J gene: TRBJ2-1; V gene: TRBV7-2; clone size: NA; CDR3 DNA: TGTGCCAGCAGCTTCTTTAGCGGGAGGTCCTACAATGAGCAGTTCTTC; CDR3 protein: CASSFFSGRSYNEQFF
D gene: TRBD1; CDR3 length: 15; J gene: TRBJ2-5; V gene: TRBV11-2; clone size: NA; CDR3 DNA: TGTGCCAGCAGCCGGGGACAGTCAGCCCAAGAGACCCAGTACTTC; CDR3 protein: CASSRGQSAQETQYF
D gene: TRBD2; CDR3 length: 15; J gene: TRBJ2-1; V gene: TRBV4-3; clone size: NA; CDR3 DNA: TGCGCCAGCAGCCAAGGGACTAGCGGGAGAGGAGAGCAGTTCTTC; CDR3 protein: CASSQGTSGRGEQFF
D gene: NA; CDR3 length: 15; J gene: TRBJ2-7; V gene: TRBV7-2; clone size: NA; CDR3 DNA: TGTGCCAGCAGCAGGGGGTGGGGAAGCTCCTACGAGCAGTACTTC; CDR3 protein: CASSRGWGSSYEQYF
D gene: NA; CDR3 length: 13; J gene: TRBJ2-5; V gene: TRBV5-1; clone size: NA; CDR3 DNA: TGCGCCAGCAGCTACCCCGTTGGGGAGACCCAGTACTTC; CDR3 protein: CASSYPVGETQYF
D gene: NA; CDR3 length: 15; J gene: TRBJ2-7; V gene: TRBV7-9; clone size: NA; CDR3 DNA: TGTGCCAGCAGCTTAGAAGAGTGGGAGTATACCGAGCAGTACTTC; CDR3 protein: CASSLEEWEYTEQYF
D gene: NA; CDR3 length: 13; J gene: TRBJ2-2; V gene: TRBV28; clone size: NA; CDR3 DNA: TGTGCCAGCAGTTTTTTGAACACCGGGGAGCTGTTTTTT; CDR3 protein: CASSFLNTGELFF
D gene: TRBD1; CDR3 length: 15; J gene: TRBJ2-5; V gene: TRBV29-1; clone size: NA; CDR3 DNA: TGCAGCGTTGAGGAAACAGGGGGCCTGGGAGAGACCCAGTACTTC; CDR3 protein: CSVEETGGLGETQYF
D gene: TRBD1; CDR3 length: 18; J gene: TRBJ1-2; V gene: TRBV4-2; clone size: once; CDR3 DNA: TGTGCCAGCAGTCCTAGTTGGGGTGAGGGGACAGGGCACTATGGCTACACCTTC; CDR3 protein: CASSPSWGEGTGHYGYTF
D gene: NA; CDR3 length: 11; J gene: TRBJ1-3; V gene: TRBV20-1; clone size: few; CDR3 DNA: TGCAGTGCAGAGGCTGGAAACACCATATATTTT; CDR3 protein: CSAEAGNTIYF
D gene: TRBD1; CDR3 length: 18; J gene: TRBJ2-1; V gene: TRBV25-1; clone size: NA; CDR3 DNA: TGTGCCAGCAGTCCCATCCGACAGGGGCGCGGTTCCTACAATGAGCAGTTCTTC; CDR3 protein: CASSPIRQGRGSYNEQFF
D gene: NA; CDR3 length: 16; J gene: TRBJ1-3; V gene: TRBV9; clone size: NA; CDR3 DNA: TGTGCCAGCAGCGTAGCCTGGGGGGGGTCTGGAAACACCATATATTTT; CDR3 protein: CASSVAWGGSGNTIYF
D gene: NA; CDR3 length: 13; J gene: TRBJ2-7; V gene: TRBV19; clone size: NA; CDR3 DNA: TGTGCCAGTAGTATAGGACCCCCCTACGAGCAGTACTTC; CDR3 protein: CASSIGPPYEQYF